The 9 T cell receptor beta chains below were found in one sample sequenced in a study of cytomegalovirus exposure and HLA in healthy donors. The PCR had 60 Vbeta and 13 Jbeta primers. Using immunoSEQ multiplex PCR, the repertoire was profiled, and TCRdb retains in-frame clones only, with some absent. The sample lists 240,000 or so clones, around 76% occurring once. The sample was PBMCs. Receptor source: a middle-aged woman in good health and CMV-seropositive.

The chain employs TRBV6-5 and TRBJ1-4; D gene uncertain. This CDR3 comprises 13 residues. V was pared by 6 bases and J by 6 bases, with 11 bases between. CDR1 and CDR2 from the germline V gene are MNHEY and SVGAGI. In DNA form, the CDR3 reads TGTGCCAGCAGCCGGGGTTCAGATGAAAAACTGTTTTTT. It codes for CASSRGSDEKLFF.

This sequence joins TRBV5-6 and TRBJ1-5; TRBD1 aligns across 7 bases. V trimming: 6 bases; J trimming: 3 bases; junction bases outside the gene matches: 6. Germline loops: CDR1 SGHDT, CDR2 YYEEEE. The CDR3 totals 14 residues. This chain's CDR3 is CASMTGPYNQPQHF. DNA for the CDR3: TGTGCCAGCATGACAGGGCCATACAATCAGCCCCAGCATTTT.

The chain employs TRBV5-1 and TRBJ2-1; TRBD1 is a possible D gene (6 bases). Germline CDR1 SGHRS, CDR2 YFSETQ. Trimming removed 0 bases from V and 5 bases from J, with 15 bases in between. The CDR3 sequence is 16 residues long. CDR3 amino acids: CASSLGGTGINNEQFF. For the CDR3, the DNA is TGCGCCAGCAGCTTGGGCGGCACAGGGATTAACAATGAGCAGTTCTTC.

This clone was counted a few times. The chain has TRBV30 and TRBJ1-5; 8 bases match TRBD1. Trimming removed 2 bases from V and 4 bases from J; junction bases left unmatched: 7. The CDR3 extends over 15 amino acids. CDR1 and CDR2 from the germline V gene are GTSNPN and SVGIG (reference sequence). The CDR3 DNA reads TGTGCCTGGAGTCCCGGACAGGGTTTGAATCAGCCCCAGCATTTT. Protein product: CAWSPGQGLNQPQHF.

This chain uses TRBV9 with TRBJ1-1; no firm D call. Looked up from germline, CDR1 is SGDLS and CDR2 is YYNGEE. V was shortened by 0 bases and J by 0 bases, with 9 bases between the two germline ends. The length of the CDR3 is 15 residues. The CDR3 region has the DNA TGTGCCAGCAGCGTAGGGGAGGGTTTGAACACTGAAGCTTTCTTT. Translated: CASSVGEGLNTEAFF.

CDR3 sequence (DNA): TGTGCCTGGAAGACAGGGGATAATTCACCCCTCCACTTT. Its translation is CAWKTGDNSPLHF. This chain uses TRBV30 with TRBJ1-6, with TRBD1 matching 8 bases. J lost 5 bases, V lost 4 bases, and 1 base had no gene match. This CDR3 has 13 amino acids. CDR1 and CDR2 from the germline V gene are GTSNPN and SVGIG (reference sequence).

The V call is TRBV9, the J call TRBJ2-1; 8 nucleotides agree with TRBD1. From germline, CDR1 is SGDLS and CDR2 YYNGEE. The V gene end was trimmed by 4 bases and the J gene end by 3 bases; junction bases not matched to a gene: 12. The CDR3 sequence is 17 residues long. For the CDR3, the DNA is TGTGCCAGCAGCAATCCTTCCGGGACAGGAATCTACAATGAGCAGTTCTTC. Translation gives CASSNPSGTGIYNEQFF.

The gene calls are TRBV19 and TRBJ2-7, with a weak D call TRBD1 (5 bases). CDR1 is LNHDA, CDR2 SQIVND, per germline (reference sequence). V was cut by 9 bases and J by 1 base, with 13 bases left in between. The CDR3 consists of 13 residues. In DNA form, the CDR3 reads TGTGCCAGCCATATCGACAGATCCTACGAGCAGTACTTC. It specifies CASHIDRSYEQYF.

The chain uses TRBV19 and TRBJ1-2; TRBD1 is a possible D gene (5 bases). Trimming shortened V by 6 bases and J by 6 bases, and 14 bases separated the two germline ends. This CDR3 has 13 residues. Germline CDR1 LNHDA, CDR2 SQIVND (reference sequence). The CDR3 region has the DNA TGTGCCAGTAGCCCGGGGGGGGTCCATGGCTACACCTTC. It translates to CASSPGGVHGYTF. Combining the CDR3 with reference TRBV19 and TRBJ1-2 gives the whole variable domain DGGITQSPKYLFRKEGQNVTLSCEQNLNHDAMYWYRQDPGQGLRLIYYSQIVNDFQKGDIAEGYSVSREKKESFPLTVTSAQKNPTAFYLCASSPGGVHGYTFGSGTRLTVV.